The TCR beta chain under discussion was sequenced for a study of a mutant IDH1 vaccine in newly diagnosed glioma. Study-wide context: Patients came in for eight vaccinations, in weeks 1, 3, 5, 7, 11, 15, 19 and 23. Patients received vaccination from 4-6 weeks after radiotherapy alone, or with temozolomide cycles.

As to time point: week 23, last vaccination. Vaccine doses each comprised 300 ug of mutant IDH1 20-mer peptide, with topical imiquimod. The CDR3 consists of 16 residues. Germline V gene sequence: CDR1 MNHNY, CDR2 SVGAGI (reference sequence). Trimming cost V 0 bases and J 1 base; bases outside gene matches: 2. Note on this clone: Its antigen is unknown.

Produced via immunoSEQ multiplex PCR; TCRdb's table is partial and in-frame only. The sample holds over 50,000 clones, over 75% seen once. Source: PBMCs, taken from a glioma patient whose treatment included an IDH1 peptide vaccine. The sequence derives from a man between 18 and 35 years old with glioma. This rearrangement joins TRBV6-6 to TRBJ2-3; the match to TRBD1 covers 9 bases. The CDR3 DNA reads as TGTGCCAGCAGTTACTCGTGGGACAGGGGCACAGATACGCAGTATTTT. Its translation is CASSYSWDRGTDTQYF.